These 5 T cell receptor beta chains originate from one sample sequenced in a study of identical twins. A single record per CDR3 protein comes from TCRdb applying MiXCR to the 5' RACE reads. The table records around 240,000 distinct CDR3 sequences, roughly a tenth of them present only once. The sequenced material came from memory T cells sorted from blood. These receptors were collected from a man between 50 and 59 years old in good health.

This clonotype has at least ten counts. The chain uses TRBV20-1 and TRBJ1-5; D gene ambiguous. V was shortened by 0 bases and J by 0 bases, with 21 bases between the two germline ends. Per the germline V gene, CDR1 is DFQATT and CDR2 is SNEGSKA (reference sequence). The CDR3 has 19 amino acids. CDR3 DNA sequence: TGCAGTGCTAGAGAACAGCGGGCTTCGGGTGTTTATAGCAATCAGCCCCAGCATTTT. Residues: CSAREQRASGVYSNQPQHF.

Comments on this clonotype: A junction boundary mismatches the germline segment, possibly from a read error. CDR3 coding DNA: TGCAGCGCTAACGAGGGGGGCCAAGAGACCCAGTACTTC. Protein: CSANEGGQETQYF. The rearrangement links TRBV20-1 to TRBJ2-5; D could derive from TRBD1 or TRBD2 (6 bases each). The CDR3 sequence is 13 residues long. Germline loops: CDR1 DFQATT, CDR2 SNEGSKA (reference sequence).

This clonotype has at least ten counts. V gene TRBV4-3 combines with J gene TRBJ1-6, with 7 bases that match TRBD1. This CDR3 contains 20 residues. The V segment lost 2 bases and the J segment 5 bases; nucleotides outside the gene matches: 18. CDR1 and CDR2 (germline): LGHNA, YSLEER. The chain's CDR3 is CASSQYSFIGTDGNNSPLHF. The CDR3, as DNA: TGCGCCAGCAGCCAATACTCGTTTATAGGGACAGACGGGAATAATTCACCCCTCCACTTT.

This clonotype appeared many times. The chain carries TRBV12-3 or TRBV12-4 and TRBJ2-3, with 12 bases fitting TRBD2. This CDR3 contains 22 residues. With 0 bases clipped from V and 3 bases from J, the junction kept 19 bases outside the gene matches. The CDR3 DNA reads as TGTGCCAGCAGTTTAGCGCGGGGGGCTAGCGGGGGGGCCTCCTACGAAACAGATACGCAGTATTTT. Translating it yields CASSLARGASGGASYETDTQYF.

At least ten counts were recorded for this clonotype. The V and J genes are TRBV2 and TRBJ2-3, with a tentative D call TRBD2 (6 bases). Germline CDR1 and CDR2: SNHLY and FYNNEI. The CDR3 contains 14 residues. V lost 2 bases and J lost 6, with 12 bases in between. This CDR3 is CASSEPGGRDTQYF. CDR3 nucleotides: TGTGCCAGCAGTGAACCCGGGGGTCGCGATACGCAGTATTTT.